Each of the 16 T cell receptor beta chains below was sequenced from the same sample in a study of T-cell reconstitution after alpha-beta-depleted transplantation in children. The authors prepared the TCRbeta library with unique molecular identifiers. TCRdb recomputed calls from the PCR reads with MiXCR, one row per CDR3 protein. There are around 200,000 distinct CDR3 sequences in the sample; approximately 11% occur only once, and 28% lies in the top ten. The specimen was PBMCs, collected before TCRalphabeta/CD19-depleted stem cell transplant. The receptors here all came from a child under two years old with acute myeloid leukemia, due to receive a stem cell transplant.

This clonotype was counted ten times or more. The chain is built from TRBV7-6 and TRBJ2-2; D call uncertain. V was trimmed by 2 bases and J by 0 bases, leaving 10 bases between them. The CDR3 covers 16 residues. The V gene's germline CDR1 is SGHVS and CDR2 FNYEAQ. The CDR3 nucleotides read TGTGCCAGCAGCTTAATCCCGCGGTCGAACACCGGGGAGCTGTTTTTT. It codes for CASSLIPRSNTGELFF.

This clonotype was counted ten times or more. The gene calls are TRBV20-1 and TRBJ2-1; no clear D gene. The CDR3 has 15 residues. Germline-derived CDR1 and CDR2 are DFQATT and SNEGSKA (reference sequence). Trimming left V 6 bases short and J 4 bases short, with 19 bases between. The CDR3 spells CSAVSIYGGYNEQFF. CDR3 bases: TGCAGTGCCGTATCGATTTATGGCGGTTACAATGAGCAGTTCTTC.

V gene TRBV5-1 combines with J gene TRBJ2-3; a weak D match, TRBD2 (5 bases). Per germline, CDR1 SGHRS and CDR2 YFSETQ. Trimming left V 0 bases short and J 0 bases short, with 8 bases between. The CDR3 has 15 amino acids. In DNA, the CDR3 is TGCGCCAGCAGCTTGGTCCCGGGAAGCACAGATACGCAGTATTTT. Translated, it gives CASSLVPGSTDTQYF.

This clonotype was counted ten times or more. The J gene is TRBJ2-5, the V gene TRBV6-6; D remains ambiguous. Germline assignment: CDR1 MNHNY and CDR2 SVGAGI (reference sequence). The V and J ends lost 4 bases and 5 bases respectively, with 11 bases between them. This CDR3 comprises 13 residues. Here the CDR3 reads CASSFQSWETQYF. CDR3 bases: TGTGCCAGCAGTTTCCAAAGCTGGGAGACCCAGTACTTC.

There are many counts of this clonotype. The chain couples TRBV4-2 to TRBJ2-7; 7 bases map to TRBD2. The CDR3 is made up of 14 amino acids. After removal of 5 bases from V and 4 bases from J, the junction contained 8 bases not matched to a gene. Germline lookup yields CDR1 LGHNA and CDR2 YNFKEQ. The CDR3, as DNA: TGTGCCAGCAGCTTGCGGACTAGTGGGTACGAGCAGTACTTC. It encodes CASSLRTSGYEQYF.

This clonotype appeared many times. The chain has TRBV20-1 and TRBJ2-3; no clear D. In germline, CDR1 is DFQATT, CDR2 SNEGSKA (reference sequence). CDR3 length: 14 amino acids. Between the trimmed V and J ends, which lost 2 bases and 5 bases, there was a span of 14 bases. This CDR3 is CSARSSRAVDTQYF. The CDR3 DNA sequence: TGCAGTGCTAGATCCAGCCGGGCTGTAGATACGCAGTATTTT.

This clonotype was recorded many times. The rearrangement joins TRBV28 to TRBJ1-2, with TRBD1 as a possible D gene (5 bases). Trimming shortened V by 10 bases and J by 5 bases, and 17 bases separated the two germline ends. Germline CDR1 reads MDHEN; CDR2 reads SYDVKM. CDR3 size: 13 residues. The CDR3: CATYLGTEYGYTF. The CDR3 DNA follows: TGTGCCACCTACCTCGGGACGGAATATGGCTACACCTTC.

This clonotype was detected ten times or more. The chain carries TRBV7-7 and TRBJ2-7; D may be TRBD1 (6 bases). Trimming stripped 4 bases from V and 6 bases from J, with 13 bases between. Germline V lookup: CDR1 SSHAT, CDR2 FNYEAQ (reference sequence). The CDR3 has 13 amino acids. As DNA, the CDR3 is TGTGCCAGCAGCTCCACAGGGTCGGGCGAGCAGTACTTC. Protein product: CASSSTGSGEQYF.

This clonotype has at least ten counts. This chain connects TRBV5-1 to TRBJ1-2; unclear D gene. Trimming removed 0 bases at V and 2 bases at J, with 8 bases between. The germline gives CDR1 SGHRS, CDR2 YFSETQ. The CDR3 has 14 residues. CDR3 sequence (DNA): TGCGCCAGCAGCTTGGAGAGGGCGAACTATGGCTACACCTTC. Encoded protein: CASSLERANYGYTF.

This clonotype appeared many times. V usage is TRBV20-1 and J usage is TRBJ2-1; 14 bases align to TRBD2. With V trimmed by 6 bases and J by 10 bases, 14 bases remained unmatched. The germline V gene has CDR1 DFQATT and CDR2 SNEGSKA (reference sequence). The CDR3 extends over 16 amino acids. The CDR3 DNA reads TGCAGTGCCCTCCCCGGGGGACTAGCGGGAGTCAAGGAGCAGTTCTTC. Translating it yields CSALPGGLAGVKEQFF.

This clonotype has a count of ten or more. J is TRBJ2-3 and V is TRBV28, with D perhaps matching TRBD1 or TRBD2 (7 bases each). The CDR3 spans 16 residues. Germline CDR1 is MDHEN and CDR2 is SYDVKM. Trimming removed 7 bases at V and 5 bases at J, with 22 bases between. CDR3 amino acids: CASTVGGGSGVDTQYF. CDR3 sequence (DNA): TGTGCCAGCACCGTAGGGGGCGGGAGCGGGGTAGATACGCAGTATTTT.

This clonotype was recorded at least ten times. The chain recombines TRBV20-1 with TRBJ2-7, with TRBD1 matching over 7 bases. There are 13 residues in the CDR3. Unmatched junction bases numbered 9, after V lost 8 bases and J lost 2 bases. Germline loops: CDR1 DFQATT, CDR2 SNEGSKA (reference sequence). This CDR3 reads CSTPDRVTYEQYF. The CDR3 coding sequence is TGCAGTACCCCCGACAGGGTCACCTACGAGCAGTACTTC.

This clonotype appeared many times. The V call is TRBV5-1, the J call TRBJ2-7; 14 positions agree with TRBD2. CDR1 is SGHRS and CDR2 is YFSETQ in the germline V gene. The CDR3 runs to 17 residues. Trimming at V came to 0 bases and at J to 2 bases, leaving 4 bases not matched to a gene. This CDR3 reads CASSLGLAGGPTYEQYF. CDR3 DNA sequence: TGCGCCAGCAGCTTGGGACTAGCGGGAGGGCCAACCTACGAGCAGTACTTC.

The sample holds many counts of this clonotype. V and J are TRBV12-3 or TRBV12-4 and TRBJ2-5; 7 bases map to TRBD2. This CDR3 spans 19 amino acids. After removal of 1 base from V and 5 bases from J, the junction contained 19 bases not matched to a gene. The CDR3 DNA is TGTGCCAGCAGTTTAGAACGTATGAGTGCGGGGGACTTTGCTGAGACCCAGTACTTC. Translating it yields CASSLERMSAGDFAETQYF.

This clonotype has more than one count but fewer than ten. The V gene is TRBV23-1, the J gene TRBJ2-1; no reliable D call. TRBV23-1 is annotated as an ORF whose role is uncertain. The V end lost 6 bases, the J end lost 15 bases, and 6 bases lay between the germline ends. This CDR3 has 8 residues. The CDR3: CASRCTFF. The DNA for the CDR3 is TGCGCCAGCAGATGCACGTTCTTC.

This clonotype was counted many times. This chain joins TRBV7-9 and TRBJ2-4, with D possibly being TRBD1 (7 bases). The V gene's germline CDR1 is SEHNR and CDR2 FQNEAQ (reference sequence). This CDR3 is built from 12 residues. V was trimmed by 3 bases and J by 8 bases, leaving 8 bases between them. The CDR3 nucleotides are TGTGCCAGCAGCTTCAGGGGGGACATTCAGTACTTC. Translation: CASSFRGDIQYF.